These T cell receptor beta chains were read from a single sample in a study of blood T cell repertoires in COVID-19. This table comes from immunoSEQ multiplex PCR, and its TCRdb copy is limited to in-frame clones, with some not included. The table has approximately 220,000 clones, 65% to 85% seen once; the top ten hold 7.9%. Sequencing input: peripheral blood. The receptors derive from a woman aged 80 or older with acute or convalescent COVID-19. The CDR3 runs from the conserved cysteine through the conserved F or W. D genes are given only for firm matches. The listing skips clone size in some rows; elsewhere it reads once, few, many or a size class.

d_gene: NA
v_gene: TRBV19
j_gene: TRBJ1-5
abundance: NA
CDR3aa: CASSVGLVGNQPQHF
CDR3nt: TGTGCCAGTAGTGTCGGTTTGGTGGGCAATCAGCCCCAGCATTTT

d_gene: NA
v_gene: TRBV18
j_gene: TRBJ1-4
abundance: NA
CDR3aa: CASSPRTAATNEKLFF
CDR3nt: TGTGCCAGCTCACCTAGGACAGCCGCAACTAATGAAAAACTGTTTTTT

d_gene: TRBD1
v_gene: TRBV6-6
j_gene: TRBJ1-5
abundance: NA
CDR3aa: CASSQRDRVKQPQHF
CDR3nt: TGTGCCAGCAGTCAAAGAGACAGGGTCAAGCAGCCCCAGCATTTT

d_gene: TRBD1
v_gene: TRBV9
j_gene: TRBJ1-2
abundance: NA
CDR3aa: CASSVAPGGLYGYTF
CDR3nt: TGTGCCAGCAGCGTAGCTCCAGGGGGCCTCTATGGCTACACCTTC

d_gene: NA
v_gene: TRBV7-7
j_gene: TRBJ2-5
abundance: NA
CDR3aa: CASSPDFQETQYF
CDR3nt: TGTGCCAGCAGCCCGGACTTCCAAGAGACCCAGTACTTC

d_gene: TRBD1
v_gene: TRBV23-1
j_gene: TRBJ1-1
abundance: once
CDR3aa: CASSQTPTGGPFYTEAFF
CDR3nt: TGCGCCAGCAGTCAAACCCCGACAGGGGGACCTTTTTACACTGAAGCTTTCTTT

d_gene: NA
v_gene: TRBV7-2
j_gene: TRBJ2-1
abundance: NA
CDR3aa: CASRLAVEQFF
CDR3nt: TGTGCCAGCAGATTGGCGGTTGAGCAGTTCTTC

d_gene: TRBD2
v_gene: TRBV7-3
j_gene: TRBJ2-2
abundance: NA
CDR3aa: CASSLEPGGNGELFF
CDR3nt: TGTGCCAGCAGCTTAGAACCGGGAGGTAACGGGGAGCTGTTTTTT

d_gene: TRBD1
v_gene: TRBV5-5
j_gene: TRBJ1-4
abundance: few
CDR3aa: CASSTGQGGRANEKLFF
CDR3nt: TGTGCCAGCAGCACAGGACAGGGGGGACGAGCTAATGAAAAACTGTTTTTT

d_gene: NA
v_gene: TRBV13
j_gene: TRBJ1-5
abundance: NA
CDR3aa: CASSTGGQPQHF
CDR3nt: TGTGCCAGCAGTACCGGAGGACAGCCCCAGCATTTT

d_gene: TRBD1
v_gene: TRBV7-2
j_gene: TRBJ1-5
abundance: once
CDR3aa: CASSLETGLNQPQHF
CDR3nt: TGTGCCAGCAGCTTAGAGACAGGGTTGAATCAGCCCCAGCATTTT

d_gene: TRBD1
v_gene: TRBV3-1/TRBV3-2
j_gene: TRBJ1-1
abundance: few
CDR3aa: CASSPLGQGSEAFF
CDR3nt: TGTGCCAGCAGCCCTCTCGGACAGGGTAGTGAAGCTTTCTTT

d_gene: TRBD2
v_gene: TRBV5-1
j_gene: TRBJ2-1
abundance: NA
CDR3aa: CASSLAASGGTNEQFF
CDR3nt: TGCGCCAGCAGCTTGGCGGCTAGCGGGGGGACCAATGAGCAGTTCTTC

d_gene: NA
v_gene: TRBV9
j_gene: TRBJ2-3
abundance: NA
CDR3aa: CASSVDLGDTDTQYF
CDR3nt: TGTGCCAGCAGCGTAGATCTAGGGGACACAGATACGCAGTATTTT

d_gene: NA
v_gene: TRBV3-1/TRBV3-2
j_gene: TRBJ1-6
abundance: few
CDR3aa: CASSETGSWNSPLHF
CDR3nt: TGTGCCAGCAGCGAGACAGGTTCGTGGAATTCACCCCTCCACTTT

d_gene: NA
v_gene: TRBV25-1
j_gene: TRBJ1-3
abundance: NA
CDR3aa: CASSAQFSGNTIYF
CDR3nt: TGTGCCAGCAGTGCACAGTTCTCTGGAAACACCATATATTTT

d_gene: NA
v_gene: TRBV3-1/TRBV3-2
j_gene: TRBJ1-4
abundance: few
CDR3aa: CASSQGGGGGREKLFF
CDR3nt: TGTGCCAGCAGCCAAGGAGGGGGGGGCGGACGGGAAAAACTGTTTTTT

d_gene: NA
v_gene: TRBV5-1
j_gene: TRBJ1-1
abundance: NA
CDR3aa: CASSLDVGGEAFF
CDR3nt: TGCGCCAGCAGCTTGGACGTAGGCGGTGAAGCTTTCTTT

d_gene: NA
v_gene: TRBV5-1
j_gene: TRBJ2-4
abundance: NA
CDR3aa: CASSLTLAKNIQYF
CDR3nt: TGCGCCAGCAGCTTAACTCTAGCCAAAAACATTCAGTACTTC

d_gene: TRBD1
v_gene: TRBV10-3
j_gene: TRBJ2-3
abundance: NA
CDR3aa: CATSRRKGALDTQYF
CDR3nt: TGTGCCACCTCCCGCCGAAAGGGGGCCTTAGATACGCAGTATTTT

d_gene: TRBD1
v_gene: TRBV15
j_gene: TRBJ2-5
abundance: NA
CDR3aa: CATSRAGTGVETQYF
CDR3nt: TGTGCCACCAGCAGAGCAGGGACAGGGGTAGAGACCCAGTACTTC

d_gene: NA
v_gene: TRBV6-5
j_gene: TRBJ2-7
abundance: NA
CDR3aa: CASSYGQGWEQYF
CDR3nt: TGTGCCAGCAGTTACGGGCAGGGGTGGGAGCAGTACTTC